The 18 T cell receptor beta chains below were found in one sample sequenced in a study. TCRdb ran MiXCR on the 5' RACE reads and lists one entry per CDR3 protein. The repertoire has 5,000 to 7,000 distinct CDR3 sequences, 50% to 65% of them found once; the top ten carry 3.5% to 4%. The sample was memory CD4+ T cells sorted from blood. Described subset: memory CD4+ T cells, CD4+CD45RO+CD25-. These receptors all come from a female donor with breast cancer.

The chain is built from TRBV7-9 and TRBJ1-4; D not resolved. CDR3 length: 15 residues. Between the trimmed V and J ends, which lost 2 bases and 6 bases, there was a span of 13 bases. CDR1 is SEHNR and CDR2 is FQNEAQ in the germline V gene (reference sequence). This CDR3 is CASSLRDPRDEKLFF. The CDR3 DNA follows: TGTGCCAGCAGCTTACGGGATCCTCGGGATGAAAAACTGTTTTTT. Supplemented by reference TRBV7-9 and TRBJ1-4, the full variable domain reads DTGVSQNPRHKITKRGQNVTFRCDPISEHNRLYWYRQTLGQGPEFLTYFQNEAQLEKSRLLSDRFSAERPKGSFSTLEIQRTEQGDSAMYLCASSLRDPRDEKLFFGSGTQLSVL.

This clonotype was picked up a small number of times. J is TRBJ1-5 and V is TRBV6-5, with D tentatively TRBD1 (5 bases). Per the germline V gene, CDR1 is MNHEY and CDR2 is SVGAGI. The CDR3 is 14 amino acids. V lost 2 bases and J 3 bases, leaving 8 bases between the germline ends. CDR3: CASSYGGANQPQHF. CDR3 nucleotide sequence: TGTGCCAGCAGTTACGGAGGGGCCAATCAGCCCCAGCATTTT.

This clonotype was counted a few times. The chain employs TRBV24-1 and TRBJ2-1; 10 bases map to TRBD1. This CDR3 has 17 residues. Per germline, CDR1 KGHDR and CDR2 SFDVKD. The junction had 6 bases not matched to a gene; V was cut back by 0 bases and J by 5 bases. The CDR3 bases are TGTGCCACCAGTGATTTGCAGGGACAGGGGAGTCACAATGAGCAGTTCTTC. It specifies CATSDLQGQGSHNEQFF.

The chain is built from TRBV7-3 and TRBJ2-5; D may be TRBD1 (6 bases). CDR1 is SGHTA, CDR2 FQGTGA, per germline. The CDR3 is made up of 15 amino acids. The ends were cut back, 1 base at V and 2 bases at J, with 11 bases in the middle. The CDR3 DNA follows: TGTGCCAGCAGCTTAAAGGGGGAGTGGCAAGAGACCCAGTACTTC. Protein: CASSLKGEWQETQYF. Complete variable domain (other parts from reference TRBV7-3 and TRBJ2-5): GAGVSQTPSNKVTEKGKYVELRCDPISGHTALYWYRQSLGQGPEFLIYFQGTGAADDSGLPNDRFFAVRPEGSVSTLKIQRTERGDSAVYLCASSLKGEWQETQYFGPGTRLLVL.

J is TRBJ2-7 and V is TRBV7-2; TRBD1 matches 7 bases. The CDR3 length is 14 residues. Germline V gene data show CDR1 as SGHTA and CDR2 as FQGNSA. The V and J ends lost 5 bases and 6 bases, in that order; junction bases with no gene match: 10. This CDR3 reads CASSLRQGPLEQYF. DNA of the CDR3: TGTGCCAGCAGCCTCAGACAGGGCCCGCTCGAGCAGTACTTC. Looking up the rest from reference TRBV7-2 and TRBJ2-7 gives the full variable domain: GAGVSQSPSNKVTEKGKDVELRCDPISGHTALYWYRQSLGQGLEFLIYFQGNSAPDKSGLPSDRFSAERTGGSVSTLTIQRTQQEDSAVYLCASSLRQGPLEQYFGPGTRLTVT.

V is TRBV5-5 and J is TRBJ1-1; D may be TRBD1 (5 bases). The CDR3 consists of 15 residues. Germline-derived CDR1 and CDR2 are SGHKS and YYEKEE (reference sequence). V was pared by 0 bases and J by 0 bases, with 9 bases between. In DNA form, the CDR3 reads TGTGCCAGCAGCTTGGATCCAGGGTTGAACACTGAAGCTTTCTTT. Protein sequence: CASSLDPGLNTEAFF.

This clonotype was seen a handful of times. This chain links TRBV7-2 with TRBJ2-7; D is ambiguous. Germline V gene lookup returns CDR1 SGHTA and CDR2 FQGNSA. CDR3 size: 14 residues. V gave up 1 base and J gave up 5 bases, with 12 bases separating them. CDR3: CASSLGNSFDEQYF. CDR3 nucleotide sequence: TGTGCCAGCAGCTTAGGTAATAGTTTTGACGAGCAGTACTTC.

The chain couples TRBV6-1 to TRBJ2-1, with 12 bases aligning to TRBD1. The CDR3 totals 14 residues. Per the germline V gene, CDR1 is MNHNS and CDR2 is SASEGT. Germline trimming cut 4 bases from V and 6 bases from J; bases unmatched to any gene: 1. CDR3 protein: CASSGDRGRNEQFF. The CDR3 DNA is TGTGCCAGCAGTGGGGACAGGGGGCGCAATGAGCAGTTCTTC.

V and J are TRBV6-1 and TRBJ1-1, with 7 positions matching TRBD1. Trimming took 6 bases from V and 5 from J; bases not matched to a gene: 6. The germline CDR1 and CDR2 sequences are MNHNS and SASEGT. The CDR3 is 13 amino acids. CDR3 in amino acids: CASSPDRLTEAFF. CDR3 DNA: TGTGCCAGCAGCCCGGACAGGTTGACTGAAGCTTTCTTT.

V and J are TRBV20-1 and TRBJ1-2; TRBD1 matches at 8 bases. This CDR3 has 14 amino acids. In germline, CDR1 is DFQATT, CDR2 SNEGSKA (reference sequence). The J segment lost 6 bases and the V segment lost 6 bases, leaving 12 bases of the junction unmatched. CDR3 sequence: CSALRRAGGDGYTF. The CDR3 DNA is TGCAGTGCCCTACGCAGGGCAGGGGGCGATGGCTACACCTTC.

A few counts support this clonotype. This rearrangement joins TRBV4-1 to TRBJ2-2; no definite D call. V shed 1 base and J shed 4 bases, with 7 bases lying between them. Germline V gives CDR1 MGHRA, CDR2 YSYEKL. This CDR3 region has 14 residues. CDR3 in DNA: TGCGCCAGCAGCCAAGTTGGGCCCACCGGGGAGCTGTTTTTT. It yields the protein CASSQVGPTGELFF.

The chain has TRBV5-4 and TRBJ2-1, with D perhaps given as TRBD1 or TRBD2 (5 bases each). Per the germline V gene, CDR1 is SGHNT and CDR2 is YYREEE (reference sequence). This CDR3 is built from 13 residues. The V end was cut by 7 bases, the J end by 9 bases, with 17 bases between. Written as DNA, the CDR3 is TGTGCCAGCGGAATAAGTGGGGCGGGTGAGCAGTTCTTC. It translates to CASGISGAGEQFF.

This chain connects TRBV12-3 or TRBV12-4 to TRBJ1-2; a possible D gene is TRBD1 (6 bases). The CDR3 is 14 residues long. V lost 6 bases to trimming and J lost 2 bases, with 13 bases between them. This CDR3 is CASSSGGFNYGYTF. Here the CDR3 DNA reads TGTGCCAGCAGCTCGGGGGGCTTCAACTATGGCTACACCTTC.

The rearrangement links TRBV20-1 to TRBJ1-1; 7 bases align to TRBD1. Germline CDR1 reads DFQATT; CDR2 reads SNEGSKA (reference sequence). Germline trimming cut 6 bases from V and 4 bases from J; bases unmatched to any gene: 11. The CDR3 has 14 amino acids. Written as DNA, the CDR3 is TGCAGTGCGCGAAGCCGGGACAGTGTCACTGAAGCTTTCTTT. It translates to CSARSRDSVTEAFF.

This clonotype was counted only a few times. The V call is TRBV5-1, the J call TRBJ1-1; 9 bases agree with TRBD1. CDR3 length: 15 amino acids. V gave up 4 bases and J gave up 0 bases; unmatched junction bases: 4. Germline V gene data show CDR1 as SGHRS and CDR2 as YFSETQ. Here the CDR3 DNA reads TGCGCCAGCAGCCCCCGGGACAGGGTGAACACTGAAGCTTTCTTT. The encoded protein is CASSPRDRVNTEAFF.

The rearrangement joins TRBV20-1 to TRBJ2-4; D may be TRBD2 (6 bases). Trimming left V 6 bases short and J 3 bases short, with 12 bases between. CDR1 DFQATT and CDR2 SNEGSKA come from the germline V gene (reference sequence). The length of the CDR3 is 13 residues. The CDR3 DNA is TGCAGTGCAGGTGGAGCGGGCAAAAACATTCAGTACTTC. This gives the protein CSAGGAGKNIQYF.

The chain is built from TRBV7-8 and TRBJ2-6; D is undetermined. The V and J ends lost 2 bases and 0 bases respectively, with 14 bases between them. This CDR3 contains 18 residues. Germline V CDR1 and CDR2: SGHVS, FQNEAQ. In DNA form, the CDR3 reads TGTGCCAGCAGCTTAAATCCCACCGAGAGCTCTGGGGCCAACGTCCTGACTTTC. Translation: CASSLNPTESSGANVLTF.

The rearrangement joins TRBV20-1 to TRBJ1-2, with D perhaps TRBD1 (6 bases). This CDR3 has 13 amino acids. Germline V lookup: CDR1 DFQATT, CDR2 SNEGSKA (reference sequence). Between the trimmed V and J ends, which lost 3 bases and 7 bases, there was a span of 15 bases. CDR3 amino acids: CSASPTGGRGYTF. CDR3 sequence (DNA): TGCAGTGCTAGTCCGACAGGTGGCCGTGGCTACACCTTC.